This TCR beta chain was observed in a study of brain metastases from non-small cell lung cancer. Notes on the study in general: TCR repertoires overlapped largely between brain metastases and matched primaries.

Some clones are missing from TCRdb's copy, which holds only in-frame ones; the method was immunoSEQ multiplex PCR. The top ten clones hold approximately 4% of a sample with more than 2,500 clones, around four fifths of them seen once. In regard to this clone: The antigen is undetermined.

This CDR3 region has 15 residues. CDR1 is LNHDA and CDR2 is SQIVND in the germline V gene (reference sequence). The ends were cut back, 3 bases at V and 3 bases at J, with 13 bases in the middle. This receptor was identified in a donor over 35 with non-small cell lung cancer. The specimen sequenced was primary lung tumor tissue. The chain recombines TRBV19 with TRBJ2-3; a weak D match, TRBD2 (5 bases). The DNA for the CDR3 is TGTGCCAGTAGTATGAGGGTGGGTGGGACAGATACGCAGTATTTT. It translates to CASSMRVGGTDTQYF.